This entry features one T cell receptor (beta chain) sequence. Antigen unknown. Germline V gives CDR1 DFQATT, CDR2 SNEGSKA (reference sequence). The V end lost 1 base, the J end lost 5 bases, and 15 bases lay between the germline ends. The CDR3 is 15 amino acids. This record comes from a study of blood T cells in healthy people across ages. Whole-study findings and limits: Per million T cells, the diversity of TCR beta decreased roughly linearly as age advanced.

The second PCR ran about 6 to 12 cycles with a sample-barcoded 5' primer and J-beta primers. TCRdb independently ran MiXCR on the 5' RACE reads; one entry per CDR3 protein. This sample has 1.5 million to 2 million distinct CDR3 sequences, with approximately 50% found just once. The sample taken for sequencing was blood. The genes are TRBV20-1 and TRBJ2-1; D assignment may be TRBD1 or TRBD2 (6 bases each). The clonotype originates from a woman in her 40s in good health. The CDR3 DNA sequence: TGCAGTGCTAGAGGAGGACGGGGGCGCCACAATGAGCAGTTCTTC. It translates to CSARGGRGRHNEQFF.